These 27 T cell receptor beta chains were sequenced from one sample in a study of blood T cell repertoires in COVID-19. Profiled with immunoSEQ multiplex PCR; TCRdb holds only in-frame clones, not every one. The profile shows some 180,000 clones, almost 90% of them singletons. Specimen: peripheral blood. The source of these receptors is a man aged 50-60 years with acute or convalescent COVID-19.

Only one count was recorded for this clone. Here the CDR3 DNA reads TGTGCCAGCAGTAGCGGACAGAACACTGAAGCTTTCTTT. Translating gives CASSSGQNTEAFF. J is TRBJ1-1 and V is TRBV7-2; the D gene is possibly TRBD1 (5 bases). The CDR3 contains 13 residues. V was pared by 6 bases and J by 1 base, with 9 bases between. CDR1 and CDR2 from the germline V gene are SGHTA and FQGNSA.

The chain uses TRBV7-9 and TRBJ2-1; D is unresolved. Germline CDR1 reads SEHNR; CDR2 reads FQNEAQ (reference sequence). This CDR3 has 15 residues. The ends were cut back, 1 base at V and 3 bases at J, with 10 bases in the middle. The CDR3 DNA reads TGTGCCAGCAGCTTAGTAATACACTACTACAATGAGCAGTTCTTC. Residues: CASSLVIHYYNEQFF.

The CDR3 sequence is CASSLRQGMQSVPQHF. The CDR3 nucleotides are TGTGCCAGCAGTCTTAGACAGGGGATGCAATCAGTGCCCCAGCATTTT. The V and J genes are TRBV6-2 or TRBV6-3 and TRBJ1-5; 8 bases fit TRBD1. With 5 bases clipped from V and 9 bases from J, the junction kept 15 bases outside the gene matches. The CDR3 contains 16 residues. CDR1 and CDR2 from the germline V gene are MNHEY and SVGEGT.

This clone was counted once. The chain uses TRBV6-5 and TRBJ2-1; unclear D gene. The V end lost 2 bases, the J end lost 7 bases, and 15 bases lay between the germline ends. Germline V gene data show CDR1 as MNHEY and CDR2 as SVGAGI. The CDR3 covers 15 residues. The CDR3 coding sequence is TGTGCCAGCAGTTACGCTACCCCCCTCGCTAATGAGCAGTTCTTC. This codes for CASSYATPLANEQFF.

V gene TRBV7-9 combines with J gene TRBJ2-2, with 7 bases that match TRBD1. Trimming cost V 6 bases and J 0 bases; bases outside gene matches: 7. The CDR3 consists of 16 residues. The germline gives CDR1 SEHNR, CDR2 FQNEAQ (reference sequence). Here the CDR3 DNA reads TGTGCCAGCAGTTTCGACAGGGTATCGAACACCGGGGAGCTGTTTTTT. The encoded protein is CASSFDRVSNTGELFF.

This chain joins TRBV5-4 and TRBJ1-2; perhaps TRBD1 as D (6 bases). Germline assignment: CDR1 SGHNT and CDR2 YYREEE (reference sequence). CDR3 length: 15 residues. V was clipped by 0 bases and J by 6 bases, with 15 bases between them. DNA for the CDR3: TGTGCCAGCAGCTTGGGACCCACAGGGATAGATGGCTACACCTTC. It yields the protein CASSLGPTGIDGYTF.

The rearrangement joins TRBV27 to TRBJ2-3; 11 nucleotides line up with TRBD2. Germline CDR1 is MNHEY and CDR2 is SMNVEV (reference sequence). With 2 bases clipped from V and 2 bases from J, the junction kept 3 bases outside the gene matches. CDR3 length: 16 residues. The CDR3 is CASSLGLAGITDTQYF. The CDR3 DNA is TGTGCCAGCAGTTTAGGACTAGCGGGTATCACAGATACGCAGTATTTT.

V usage is TRBV2 and J usage is TRBJ1-1, with D perhaps TRBD1 (6 bases). Germline CDR1 reads SNHLY; CDR2 reads FYNNEI. V lost 3 bases and J 2 bases, leaving 13 bases between the germline ends. The CDR3 spans 15 residues. The CDR3 sequence: CASSDEGQPNTEAFF. For the CDR3, the DNA is TGTGCCAGCAGTGATGAGGGACAACCTAACACTGAAGCTTTCTTT.

V gene TRBV6-4 combines with J gene TRBJ2-7, with 12 bases that match TRBD2. The length of the CDR3 is 16 residues. The J segment lost 2 bases and the V segment lost 6 bases, leaving 8 bases of the junction unmatched. The germline V gene encodes CDR1 MRHNA and CDR2 SNTAGT. In nucleotides, the CDR3 is TGTGCCAGCAGGACTAGCGGGGGTGATCCCCCCTACGAGCAGTACGTC. Its translation is CASRTSGGDPPYEQYV.

The chain couples TRBV7-9 to TRBJ2-1; D might be TRBD1 (5 bases). Germline-derived CDR1 and CDR2 are SEHNR and FQNEAQ (reference sequence). The CDR3 sequence is 14 residues long. Trimming stripped 2 bases from V and 6 bases from J, with 11 bases between. CDR3 DNA sequence: TGTGCCAGCAGCTTATTCCCAGGGTTCAATGAGCAGTTCTTC. It specifies CASSLFPGFNEQFF.

This clone was found once. CDR3: CASSGGDSGFGYEQYV. As DNA, the CDR3 is TGTGCCAGCAGTGGAGGGGACAGTGGGTTCGGCTACGAGCAGTACGTC. The rearrangement uses TRBV2 and TRBJ2-7, with 7 bases lining up with TRBD1. CDR1 is SNHLY and CDR2 is FYNNEI in the germline V gene. CDR3 length equals 16 residues. V shed 4 bases, J shed 3 bases, and the junction held 12 bases outside the gene matches.

Worth noting for this clone: At one end, the junction sequence differs from germline, possibly due to a read error. The V and J genes are TRBV7-2 and TRBJ2-3; a weak D match, TRBD1 (6 bases). Germline CDR1 reads SGHTA; CDR2 reads FQGNSA. The CDR3 has 16 amino acids. Here the CDR3 DNA reads TGTGCCAGCAGCCTAGCCGGGGACATACGCACAGATACGCAGTATTTT. This codes for CASSLAGDIRTDTQYF.

This chain joins TRBV28 and TRBJ1-5; 8 nucleotides line up with TRBD1. From germline, CDR1 is MDHEN and CDR2 SYDVKM. Trimming removed 6 bases from V and 5 bases from J; junction bases left unmatched: 12. The CDR3 spans 16 residues. CDR3 protein: CASSSPGAGGYQPQHF. The CDR3 DNA sequence: TGTGCCAGCAGCTCCCCAGGGGCAGGGGGCTATCAGCCCCAGCATTTT.

V usage is TRBV7-6 and J usage is TRBJ1-5, with D tentatively TRBD1 (6 bases). The V end was cut by 5 bases, the J end by 8 bases, with 13 bases between. There are 13 residues in the CDR3. CDR1 SGHVS and CDR2 FNYEAQ come from the germline V gene. The CDR3 protein is CASSQGQNKPQHF. The CDR3 DNA is TGTGCCAGCAGCCAAGGACAGAACAAGCCCCAGCATTTT.

The chain carries TRBV3-1 (or the pseudogene TRBV3-2) and TRBJ1-6; D uncertain. The CDR3 sequence is 16 residues long. The ends were cut back, 4 bases at V and 0 bases at J, with 10 bases in the middle. Per the germline V gene, CDR1 is LGHDT and CDR2 is YNNKEL (reference sequence). The CDR3: CASSRYSSSYNSPLHF. The CDR3 DNA sequence: TGTGCCAGCAGCCGTTACTCAAGCTCCTATAATTCACCCCTCCACTTT.

The rearrangement links TRBV2 to TRBJ1-2, with D maybe TRBD1 (6 bases). The CDR3 is 12 residues long. With 7 bases removed from V and 7 bases from J, the gap between germline ends came to 13 bases. From germline, CDR1 is SNHLY and CDR2 FYNNEI. CDR3 coding DNA: TGTGCCAGCACTGTGGGGGCCAGTGGCTACACCTTC. This translates into CASTVGASGYTF.

The chain carries TRBV28 and TRBJ1-4, with D possibly matching TRBD1 (5 bases). CDR1 and CDR2 (germline): MDHEN, SYDVKM. V was shortened by 2 bases and J by 1 base, with 8 bases between the two germline ends. The CDR3 consists of 15 residues. This CDR3 is CASSLGGETNEKLFF. The CDR3 bases are TGTGCCAGCAGTTTAGGGGGGGAAACTAATGAAAAACTGTTTTTT.

Points on this clone: At one boundary the junction diverges from the germline segment, which might be a read error. This rearrangement joins TRBV6-5 to TRBJ1-2; possibly TRBD1 for D (5 bases). Germline V gene sequence: CDR1 MNHEY, CDR2 SVGAGI. CDR3 length: 13 residues. CDR3 sequence: CASSPGTKYGYTF. As DNA, the CDR3 is TGTGCCAGCAGCCCCGGGACTAAATATGGCTACACCTTC.

To note about this clone: This specimen includes other DNA sequences encoding the same CDR3. The V gene is TRBV6-2 or TRBV6-3, the J gene TRBJ1-1, with D uncertain. CDR1 MNHEY and CDR2 SVGEGT come from the germline V gene. The CDR3 is made up of 13 amino acids. With 2 bases removed from V and 0 bases from J, the gap between germline ends came to 4 bases. CDR3 DNA sequence: TGTGCCAGCAGTTACACTTTGAACACTGAAGCTTTCTTT. Translated, it gives CASSYTLNTEAFF.

This chain links TRBV6-6 with TRBJ2-3, with TRBD1 as a possible D gene (5 bases). CDR3 length: 17 residues. Germline V gene lookup returns CDR1 MNHNY and CDR2 SVGAGI (reference sequence). V lost 6 bases and J 7 bases, leaving 26 bases between the germline ends. In DNA, the CDR3 is TGTGCCAGCAGCCGAACCGGACACCCTGGTTCCCTCAATACGCAGTATTTT. Translated: CASSRTGHPGSLNTQYF.

Here the CDR3 DNA reads TGTGCCAGCTCACCAAGGGACAGGGGGCTACAGTTCTTC. It specifies CASSPRDRGLQFF. V gene TRBV18 combines with J gene TRBJ2-1, with 12 nucleotides matching TRBD1. This CDR3 has 13 residues. The germline V gene encodes CDR1 KGHSH and CDR2 LQKENI. V was pared by 2 bases and J by 13 bases, with 3 bases of the junction left unmatched. Full variable domain (remainder filled in from reference TRBV18 and TRBJ2-1): NAGVMQNPRHLVRRRGQEARLRCSPMKGHSHVYWYRQLPEEGLKFMVYLQKENIIDESGMPKERFSAEFPKEGPSILRIQQVVRGDSAAYFCASSPRDRGLQFFGPGTRLTVL.

The rearrangement joins TRBV10-3 to TRBJ1-2; 8 positions match TRBD1. V gave up 3 bases and J gave up 2 bases; unmatched junction bases: 5. CDR1 and CDR2 from the germline V gene are ENHRY and SYGVKD. The CDR3 is 15 amino acids. The CDR3 loop reads CAISDQQGVNYGYTF. The CDR3 DNA sequence: TGTGCCATCAGTGACCAACAGGGGGTGAACTATGGCTACACCTTC.

This clone was seen only a few times. The chain links TRBV5-6 to TRBJ2-1; TRBD2 matches at 8 bases. The junction had 7 bases not matched to a gene; V was cut back by 0 bases and J by 14 bases. CDR3 length: 13 amino acids. Germline loops: CDR1 SGHDT, CDR2 YYEEEE. The CDR3 DNA follows: TGTGCCAGCAGCTTGGGTGGCCAGCGGGAGAAGTTCTTC. Protein: CASSLGGQREKFF. Based on the CDR3 plus reference TRBV5-6 and TRBJ2-1, the full variable domain is DAGVTQSPTHLIKTRGQQVTLRCSPKSGHDTVSWYQQALGQGPQFIFQYYEEEERQRGNFPDRFSGHQFPNYSSELNVNALLLGDSALYLCASSLGGQREKFFGPGTRLTVL.

The rearrangement joins TRBV4-3 to TRBJ1-4, with TRBD1 matching 7 bases. The CDR3 is 15 residues long. Trimming removed 4 bases from V and 4 bases from J; junction bases left unmatched: 6. Germline CDR1 LGHNA, CDR2 YSLEER. The CDR3 loop is CASSPWAGGNEKLFF. As DNA, the CDR3 is TGCGCCAGCAGCCCCTGGGCAGGGGGTAATGAAAAACTGTTTTTT.

This clone was seen just once. This rearrangement joins TRBV6-5 to TRBJ2-2; unclear D gene. Germline CDR1 and CDR2: MNHEY and SVGAGI. The CDR3 loop spans 12 amino acids. V lost 6 bases to trimming and J lost 6 bases, with 8 bases between them. CDR3 bases: TGTGCCAGCAGCCACAGTGCCGGGGAGCTGTTTTTT. Its protein is CASSHSAGELFF.

This rearrangement joins TRBV6-6 to TRBJ1-6; D ambiguous. Trimming cost V 2 bases and J 10 bases, with 6 bases left between them. This CDR3 contains 12 residues. Germline assignment: CDR1 MNHNY and CDR2 SVGAGI (reference sequence). The CDR3 reads CASSYGRSPLHF. The CDR3 DNA sequence: TGTGCCAGCAGTTACGGGAGGTCACCCCTCCACTTT.

V and J are TRBV3-1 (or the pseudogene TRBV3-2) and TRBJ2-5; no firm D call. The CDR3 extends over 12 amino acids. CDR1 and CDR2 (germline): LGHDT, YNNKEL (reference sequence). V lost 3 bases and J lost 3, with 5 bases in between. CDR3 sequence (DNA): TGTGCCAGCAGCCACCAGGAAGAGACCCAGTACTTC. Its protein is CASSHQEETQYF.